The sample holds many counts of the clone carrying this TCR beta chain. The antigen is undetermined. These data are taken from a study of T cells in Graves' hyperthyroidism and ophthalmopathy. Study-level findings and limits: A median roughly six months before onset, the model predicted ophthalmopathy.

Regions amplified from RNA transcripts were the TCR beta CDR3 regions. A first-round RT-PCR of the TCR CDR3 used the HTBI primer set. MiXCR was run by TCRdb on the multiplex PCR reads, yielding one entry per CDR3 protein. Of 300,000 to 400,000 distinct CDR3 sequences in the sample, approximately 15% are singletons; the top ten hold around 10%. Aged 18 to 65, the patients had hyperthyroidism that was newly diagnosed and had lasted under 2 months. A patient was excluded if there was uncontrolled infection, other autoimmune disease, pregnancy or lactation. The study based diagnoses on clinical symptoms, serum thyroxine and TRAb, thyroid ultrasound and orbital computed tomography. V shed 7 bases, J shed 2 bases, and the junction held 25 bases outside the gene matches. Germline V CDR1 and CDR2: SGHRS, YFSETQ. CDR3 length equals 22 residues.

The sequencing input was blood. The receptor comes from an older woman with Graves' hyperthyroidism. The gene calls are TRBV5-1 and TRBJ2-1; 12 bases map to TRBD2. The DNA of the CDR3 is TGCGCCAGCGGATCGGGACTAGCGGGTTTAAAGGGTCAAAGGGGAACCTACAATGAGCAGTTCTTC. The encoded protein is CASGSGLAGLKGQRGTYNEQFF. The complete variable domain, with remaining parts taken from reference TRBV5-1 and TRBJ2-1, reads KAGVTQTPRYLIKTRGQQVTLSCSPISGHRSVSWYQQTPGQGLQFLFEYFSETQRNKGNFPGRFSGRQFSNSRSEMNVSTLELGDSALYLCASGSGLAGLKGQRGTYNEQFFGPGTRLTVL.